A selection of T cell receptor beta chains follows, all from one sample in a study of shared clonotypes between healthy human individuals. TCRdb keeps only in-frame clones here, not all; method: immunoSEQ multiplex PCR. The sample yields fewer than 800,000 clones, 92% seen once. Sequencing input: naive CD8+ T cells sorted from blood. These receptor sequences come from a young man in good health. Both conserved end residues are part of each CDR3. Each record gives: V gene, D gene, clone size, J gene, CDR3 protein, CDR3 DNA. A D gene is named only where the DNA matches it firmly. Size is omitted from some rows. Given values are once, few, many or a class for expanded clones.

V: TRBV7-8; D: TRBD2; size: NA; J: TRBJ2-7; CDR3: CASSLVRSSGSPFSYEQYF; DNA: TGTGCCAGCAGCTTAGTGAGATCTAGCGGGAGTCCCTTCTCCTACGAGCAGTACTTC
V: TRBV6-1; D: TRBD2; size: NA; J: TRBJ2-3; CDR3: CASSPGTSSFDTQYF; DNA: TGTGCCAGCAGCCCCGGGACTAGCTCCTTCGATACGCAGTATTTT
V: TRBV27; D: TRBD2; size: once; J: TRBJ2-1; CDR3: CASGLAGAGEQFF; DNA: TGTGCCAGCGGACTAGCGGGAGCGGGTGAGCAGTTCTTC
V: TRBV11-3; D: TRBD2; size: NA; J: TRBJ2-1; CDR3: CASSSAPGLAEGRGVNEQFF; DNA: TGTGCCAGCAGCTCCGCCCCGGGACTAGCGGAGGGAAGGGGGGTTAATGAGCAGTTCTTC
V: TRBV5-1; D: NA; size: NA; J: TRBJ2-2; CDR3: CASRGQDSRGSGELFF; DNA: TGCGCCAGCAGGGGGCAGGACAGTCGGGGATCCGGGGAGCTGTTTTTT
V: TRBV9; D: TRBD2; size: NA; J: TRBJ2-1; CDR3: CASSAASGSYNEQFF; DNA: TGTGCCAGCAGCGCGGCTAGCGGGAGTTACAATGAGCAGTTCTTC
V: TRBV9; D: TRBD1; size: NA; J: TRBJ2-3; CDR3: CASSPSGTGLNTQYF; DNA: TGTGCCAGCAGCCCCTCTGGGACAGGGCTAAATACGCAGTATTTT
V: TRBV7-9; D: NA; size: once; J: TRBJ1-1; CDR3: CASSLERGGTPEAFF; DNA: TGTGCCAGCAGCTTAGAGCGTGGTGGGACCCCTGAAGCTTTCTTT
V: TRBV25-1; D: NA; size: NA; J: TRBJ2-7; CDR3: CASSGSGPVGGFAYEQYF; DNA: TGTGCCAGCAGTGGGTCAGGGCCGGTCGGGGGATTCGCCTACGAGCAGTACTTC
V: TRBV10-1; D: NA; size: once; J: TRBJ1-1; CDR3: CASSERGNTEAFF; DNA: TGCGCCAGCAGTGAGAGAGGGAACACTGAAGCTTTCTTT
V: TRBV19; D: TRBD1; size: once; J: TRBJ2-1; CDR3: CASSLRDRVLQFF; DNA: TGTGCCAGTAGTCTCCGGGACAGGGTACTGCAGTTCTTC
V: TRBV10-2; D: TRBD2; size: NA; J: TRBJ2-3; CDR3: CASRRELAGGLGTQYF; DNA: TGCGCCAGCAGAAGGGAACTAGCGGGAGGACTAGGTACGCAGTATTTT
V: TRBV7-2; D: TRBD2; size: NA; J: TRBJ2-7; CDR3: CASSLEAGTSSFEQYF; DNA: TGTGCCAGCAGCTTAGAGGCCGGGACTAGCTCCTTCGAGCAGTACTTC
V: TRBV7-9; D: TRBD2; size: NA; J: TRBJ2-1; CDR3: CASSLSLAGRWNEQFF; DNA: TGTGCCAGCAGCTTATCCCTAGCGGGTCGGTGGAATGAGCAGTTCTTC
V: TRBV5-3; D: NA; size: NA; J: TRBJ2-1; CDR3: CARSFRNNEQFF; DNA: TGTGCCAGAAGTTTCAGGAACAATGAGCAGTTCTTC
V: TRBV14; D: TRBD1; size: NA; J: TRBJ2-7; CDR3: CASSQGAGTGNYEQYF; DNA: TGTGCCAGCAGCCAAGGTGCCGGGACAGGGAACTACGAGCAGTACTTC